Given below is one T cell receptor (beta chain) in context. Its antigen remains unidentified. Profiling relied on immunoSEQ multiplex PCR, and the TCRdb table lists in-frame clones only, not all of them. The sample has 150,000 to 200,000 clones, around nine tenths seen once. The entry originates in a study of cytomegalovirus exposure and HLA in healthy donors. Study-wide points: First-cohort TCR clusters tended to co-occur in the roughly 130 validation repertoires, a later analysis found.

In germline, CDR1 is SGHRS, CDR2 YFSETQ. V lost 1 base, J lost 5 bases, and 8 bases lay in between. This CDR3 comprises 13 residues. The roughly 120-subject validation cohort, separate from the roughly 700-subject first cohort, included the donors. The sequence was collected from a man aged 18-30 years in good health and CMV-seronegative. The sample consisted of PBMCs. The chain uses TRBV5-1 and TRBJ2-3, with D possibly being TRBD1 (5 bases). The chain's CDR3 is CASSLSREDTQYF. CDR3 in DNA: TGCGCCAGCAGCTTGAGCAGGGAAGATACGCAGTATTTT.